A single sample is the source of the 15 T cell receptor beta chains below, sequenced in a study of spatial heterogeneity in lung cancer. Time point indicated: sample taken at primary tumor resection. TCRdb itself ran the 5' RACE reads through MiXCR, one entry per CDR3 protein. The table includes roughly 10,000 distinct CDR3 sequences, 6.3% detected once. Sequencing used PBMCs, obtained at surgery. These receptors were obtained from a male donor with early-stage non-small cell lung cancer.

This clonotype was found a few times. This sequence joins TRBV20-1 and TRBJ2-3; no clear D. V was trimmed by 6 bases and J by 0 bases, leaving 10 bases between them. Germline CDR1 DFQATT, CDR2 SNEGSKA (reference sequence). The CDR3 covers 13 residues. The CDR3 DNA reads TGCAGTGCGTCCCTAACTAGCACAGATACGCAGTATTTT. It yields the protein CSASLTSTDTQYF.

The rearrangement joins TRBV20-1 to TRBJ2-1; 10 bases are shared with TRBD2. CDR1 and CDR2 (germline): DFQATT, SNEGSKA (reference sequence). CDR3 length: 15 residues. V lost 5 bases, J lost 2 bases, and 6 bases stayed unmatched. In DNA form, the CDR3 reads TGCAGTGCTGCATCTAGCGGGAGTCCCTACAATGAGCAGTTCTTC. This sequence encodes CSAASSGSPYNEQFF.

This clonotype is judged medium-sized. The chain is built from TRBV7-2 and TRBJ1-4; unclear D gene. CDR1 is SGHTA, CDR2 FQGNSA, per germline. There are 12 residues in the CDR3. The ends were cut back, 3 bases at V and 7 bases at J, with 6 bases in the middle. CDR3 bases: TGTGCCAGCAGCTTGAACGGTGAAAAACTGTTTTTT. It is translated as CASSLNGEKLFF.

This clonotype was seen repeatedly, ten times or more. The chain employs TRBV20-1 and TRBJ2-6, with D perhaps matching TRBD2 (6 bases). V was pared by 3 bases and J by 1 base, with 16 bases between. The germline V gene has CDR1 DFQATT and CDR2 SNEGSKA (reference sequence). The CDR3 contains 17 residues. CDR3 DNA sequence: TGCAGTGCTAGTCTTCGCGGGACCTTGTCTGGGGCCAACGTCCTGACTTTC. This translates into CSASLRGTLSGANVLTF.

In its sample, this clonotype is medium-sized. The CDR3 region is CASSPIRAGAADTQYF. As DNA, the CDR3 is TGTGCCAGCAGTCCCATTAGAGCGGGGGCGGCAGATACGCAGTATTTT. The chain employs TRBV28 and TRBJ2-3, with 8 positions matching TRBD2. This CDR3 is built from 16 residues. V lost 5 bases and J lost 4; bases outside the gene matches: 11. Germline CDR1 MDHEN, CDR2 SYDVKM.

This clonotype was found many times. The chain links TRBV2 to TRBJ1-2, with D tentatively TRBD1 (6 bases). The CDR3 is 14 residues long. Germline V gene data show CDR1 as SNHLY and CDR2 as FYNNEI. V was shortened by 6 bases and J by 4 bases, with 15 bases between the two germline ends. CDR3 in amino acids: CASSNSKGGYGYTF. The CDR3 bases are TGTGCCAGCAGCAACTCGAAAGGGGGCTATGGCTACACCTTC. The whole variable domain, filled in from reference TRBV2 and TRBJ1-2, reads EPEVTQTPSHQVTQMGQEVILRCVPISNHLYFYWYRQILGQKVEFLVSFYNNEISEKSEIFDDQFSVERPDGSNFTLKIRSTKLEDSAMYFCASSNSKGGYGYTFGSGTRLTVV.

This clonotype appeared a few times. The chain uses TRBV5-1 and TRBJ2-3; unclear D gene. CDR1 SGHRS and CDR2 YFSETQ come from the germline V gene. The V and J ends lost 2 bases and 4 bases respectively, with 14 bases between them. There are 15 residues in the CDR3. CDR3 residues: CASSFGQFGADTQYF. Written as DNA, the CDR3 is TGCGCCAGCAGCTTCGGGCAGTTCGGAGCAGATACGCAGTATTTT. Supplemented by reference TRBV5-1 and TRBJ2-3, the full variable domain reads KAGVTQTPRYLIKTRGQQVTLSCSPISGHRSVSWYQQTPGQGLQFLFEYFSETQRNKGNFPGRFSGRQFSNSRSEMNVSTLELGDSALYLCASSFGQFGADTQYFGPGTRLTVL.

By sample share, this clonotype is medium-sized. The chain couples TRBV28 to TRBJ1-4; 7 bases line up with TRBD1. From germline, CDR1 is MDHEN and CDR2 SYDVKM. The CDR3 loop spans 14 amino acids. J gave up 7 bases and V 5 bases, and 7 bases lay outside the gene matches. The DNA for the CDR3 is TGTGCCAGCAGTCTAGGGGGCAGTCGTGAAAAACTGTTTTTT. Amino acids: CASSLGGSREKLFF. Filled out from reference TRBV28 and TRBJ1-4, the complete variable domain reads DVKVTQSSRYLVKRTGEKVFLECVQDMDHENMFWYRQDPGLGLRLIYFSYDVKMKEKGDIPEGYSVSREKKERFSLILESASTNQTSMYLCASSLGGSREKLFFGSGTQLSVL.

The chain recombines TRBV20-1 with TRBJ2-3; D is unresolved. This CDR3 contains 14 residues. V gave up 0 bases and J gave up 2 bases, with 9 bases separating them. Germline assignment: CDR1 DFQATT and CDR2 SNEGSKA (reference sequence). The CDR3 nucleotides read TGCAGTGCTAGAGATCTACAGTCCACAGATACGCAGTATTTT. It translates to CSARDLQSTDTQYF.

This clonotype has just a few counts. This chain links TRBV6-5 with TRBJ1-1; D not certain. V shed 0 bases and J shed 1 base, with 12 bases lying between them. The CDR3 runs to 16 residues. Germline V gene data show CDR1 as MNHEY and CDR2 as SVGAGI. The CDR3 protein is CASSYSRWRRNTEAFF. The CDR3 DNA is TGTGCCAGCAGTTACTCCCGTTGGAGGCGGAACACTGAAGCTTTCTTT.

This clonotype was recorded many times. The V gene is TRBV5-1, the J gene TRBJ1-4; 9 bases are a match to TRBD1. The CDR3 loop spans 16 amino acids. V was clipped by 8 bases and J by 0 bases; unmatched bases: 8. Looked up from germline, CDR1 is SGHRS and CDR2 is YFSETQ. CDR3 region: CAREQGANTTNEKLFF. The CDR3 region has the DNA TGCGCCAGAGAACAGGGGGCGAATACAACTAATGAAAAACTGTTTTTT.

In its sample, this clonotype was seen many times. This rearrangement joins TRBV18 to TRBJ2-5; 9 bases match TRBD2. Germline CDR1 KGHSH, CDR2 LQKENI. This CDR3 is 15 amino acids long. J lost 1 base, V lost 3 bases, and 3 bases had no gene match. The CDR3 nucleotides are TGTGCCAGCTCACCTGGAGCGGGAGGCCAAGAGACCCAGTACTTC. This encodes CASSPGAGGQETQYF.

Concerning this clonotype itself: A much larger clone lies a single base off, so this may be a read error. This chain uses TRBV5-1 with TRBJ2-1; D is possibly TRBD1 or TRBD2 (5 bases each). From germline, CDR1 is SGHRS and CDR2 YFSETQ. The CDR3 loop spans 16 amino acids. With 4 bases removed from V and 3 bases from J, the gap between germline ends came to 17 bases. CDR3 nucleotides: TGCGCCAGCAGCGCTGTCTGGGACGGGTTCTACAATGAGCAGTTCTTC. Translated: CASSAVWDGFYNEQFF.

The chain's CDR3 is CASSEEDAGYNEQFF. DNA of the CDR3: TGTGCCAGCAGTGAAGAAGACGCAGGGTACAATGAGCAGTTCTTC. The rearrangement uses TRBV2 and TRBJ2-1, with a weak D call TRBD1 (5 bases). The V end was cut by 1 base, the J end by 4 bases, with 11 bases between. The germline CDR1 and CDR2 sequences are SNHLY and FYNNEI. The CDR3 is made up of 15 amino acids.

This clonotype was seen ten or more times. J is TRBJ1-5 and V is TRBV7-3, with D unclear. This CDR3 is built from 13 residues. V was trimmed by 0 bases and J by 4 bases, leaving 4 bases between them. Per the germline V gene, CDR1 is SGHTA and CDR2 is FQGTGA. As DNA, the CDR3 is TGTGCCAGCAGCTTAACCGAAAATCAGCCCCAGCATTTT. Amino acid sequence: CASSLTENQPQHF.